This TCR beta chain was captured by sequencing in a study of T cell responses to AZD1222 COVID-19 vaccine. This CDR3 comprises 14 residues. Germline lookup yields CDR1 SGHRS and CDR2 YFSETQ. Between the trimmed V and J ends, which lost 0 bases and 3 bases, there was a span of 9 bases. The assay was immunoSEQ multiplex PCR, and TCRdb's table has in-frame clones only and misses some. The sample contains about 170,000 clones, 75% to 90% of which appear only once. The clonotype comes from an adult in good health. The V call is TRBV5-1, the J call TRBJ1-1; D perhaps matches TRBD1 (6 bases). The specimen was peripheral blood, collected on day 0 of AZD1222 vaccination. CDR3 region: CASSLGAGDTEAFF. As DNA, the CDR3 is TGCGCCAGCAGCTTGGGCGCAGGGGACACTGAAGCTTTCTTT.